This is a list of T cell receptor beta chains from one sample in a study of T cell responses to AZD1222 COVID-19 vaccine. Sequenced by immunoSEQ multiplex PCR; TCRdb stores in-frame clones only, minus some. Of tens of thousands of clones detected, 90% appear once; the ten largest clones hold around 3%. Sequencing used peripheral blood, obtained on day 0 of AZD1222 vaccination. All receptors derive from an adult in good health. The conserved cysteine and the conserved F or W are not part of the CDR3 here. The order of the fields is V gene, CDR3 protein.

TRBV29-1 | SVTVTAGNQPQH
TRBV6-5 | ASSYSWTGVNQPQH
TRBV5-4 | ASSLVSRAVNTEAF
TRBV15 | ATSRVLGRGPSPRQPQH
TRBV9 | ASSVSGGGNQPQH
TRBV7-2 | ASSINKVAYEQY
TRBV6-5 | ASSPQTGQAIGYT
TRBV6-5 | ASNFDRGRGELF
TRBV2 | ASSDRGQSNQPQH
TRBV18 | ASSPELPSGPDNEQF
TRBV5-5 | ASRGGATEAF
TRBV5-1 | ASSLAAGNTEAF
TRBV14 | ASSQDRWLYEQY
TRBV30 | AWSYRDALGNQPQH
TRBV20-1 | SASGAGDNEQF
TRBV10-3 | ATATGGNSGNTIY
TRBV5-1 | ASRTQPRVDEKLF
TRBV6-1 | ASSEQGGSYNSPLH
TRBV10-3 | AISPTSRNTEAF
TRBV28 | ASSLAGTRGEAF
TRBV7-6 | ASSRGTGVRETQY
TRBV9 | ASSSRQRGYTDTQY
TRBV24-1 | ATSETTYNEQF
TRBV9 | ASSGQGVSTDTQY
TRBV7-2 | ASSLSGRATGELF
TRBV6-4 | ASSEEVLGAGLIGNTEAF
TRBV5-6 | ASSLVGTGNTGANVLT
TRBV5-1 | ASSVRGQGLSSPLH
TRBV5-5 | ASSSTQTLYEQY
TRBV4-1 | ASSQDRPPGLRNEQF
TRBV5-1 | ASSFSLTGPNTEAF
TRBV9 | ASSVESGQGLSKPYEQY
TRBV9 | ASSARQNTEAF
TRBV11-2 | ASSPEAASHTGELF
TRBV6-5 | ASSYSGTYGYT
TRBV28 | ASSSRNSGGSGELF
TRBV5-4 | ATIPGLDARNTGELF
TRBV29-1 | SVEAGGTVGVELF
TRBV15 | ATRRGTGELF
TRBV19 | ASTPQGRLNTEAF
TRBV30 | AWSLQGAPNQPQH
TRBV6-5 | ASRTAKNIQY